The 32 T cell receptor beta chains in this list originate from one sample, sequenced in a study of beta chain features in type 1 diabetes. Expressed TCRB transcripts were sequenced, since all the RNA that had been isolated was reverse transcribed. Clones were read by immunoSEQ multiplex PCR, and TCRdb kept only the in-frame ones, dropping some. The data hold hundreds of thousands of clones, with about 16% observed a single time. The sequenced sample consisted of naive CD4+ T cells from blood. The receptors derive from a man aged 18 to 29 in good health.

About this clone itself: Other DNA sequences within the sample encode an identical CDR3. The gene calls are TRBV6-5 and TRBJ2-1; D is possibly TRBD1 or TRBD2 (5 bases each). Trimming left V 8 bases short and J 6 bases short, with 8 bases between. The CDR3 spans 11 residues. CDR1 is MNHEY, CDR2 SVGAGI, per germline. CDR3 DNA: TGTGCCAGCCGTGGGGGCAATGAGCAGTTCTTC. Its protein product is CASRGGNEQFF.

The chain carries TRBV28 and TRBJ2-6; a weak D match, TRBD2 (5 bases). Trimming left V 6 bases short and J 0 bases short, with 12 bases between. The length of the CDR3 is 16 residues. Germline CDR1 MDHEN, CDR2 SYDVKM. The CDR3 sequence is CASREGRSSGANVLTF. The CDR3 DNA is TGTGCCAGCAGAGAGGGAAGGAGCTCTGGGGCCAACGTCCTGACTTTC.

This chain connects TRBV15 to TRBJ2-2; 7 nucleotides line up with TRBD1. Germline V CDR1 and CDR2: LNHNV, YYDKDF (reference sequence). J was trimmed by 3 bases and V by 6 bases; bases with no gene match: 10. CDR3 length: 16 amino acids. CDR3 DNA: TGTGCCACCAGAAAAGATGACAGGGCCTACACCGGGGAGCTGTTTTTT. It encodes CATRKDDRAYTGELFF.

The chain uses TRBV6-5 and TRBJ2-7; 7 bases line up with TRBD1. Germline assignment: CDR1 MNHEY and CDR2 SVGAGI. The V segment lost 5 bases and the J segment 2 bases; nucleotides outside the gene matches: 3. The CDR3 contains 13 residues. The CDR3 DNA reads TGTGCCAGCAGTGCGACAGGGCCCTACGAGCAGTACTTC. Encoded protein: CASSATGPYEQYF.

This chain joins TRBV6-6 and TRBJ1-2; no clear D gene. Germline CDR1 and CDR2: MNHNY and SVGAGI (reference sequence). Deletions cut 7 bases from V and 4 bases from J, with 13 bases between. This CDR3 is 13 amino acids long. This chain's CDR3 is CASNRVGFYGYTF. The CDR3 nucleotides read TGTGCCAGCAATAGAGTCGGGTTCTATGGCTACACCTTC.

The chain combines TRBV10-3 with TRBJ2-2; D remains ambiguous. CDR1 and CDR2 from the germline V gene are ENHRY and SYGVKD. The CDR3 loop spans 15 amino acids. Trimming cost V 6 bases and J 6 bases, with 17 bases left between them. The chain's CDR3 is CAISGSRTFPGELFF. CDR3 nucleotides: TGTGCCATCAGCGGGTCTCGGACCTTCCCCGGGGAGCTGTTTTTT.

This clone has more than one count but fewer than ten. This sequence joins TRBV4-3 and TRBJ2-7; TRBD2 matches 13 bases. The germline V gene has CDR1 LGHNA and CDR2 YSLEER. The CDR3 sequence is 17 residues long. With 4 bases clipped from V and 4 bases from J, the junction kept 10 bases outside the gene matches. CDR3 region: CASSPGGLAGDLYEQYF. As DNA, the CDR3 is TGCGCCAGCAGCCCCGGTGGACTAGCGGGGGACCTTTACGAGCAGTACTTC.

This clone was observed a handful of times. The same CDR3 is also encoded by other DNA sequences in this sample. The rearrangement joins TRBV5-6 to TRBJ1-2; D is unresolved. CDR1 and CDR2 from the germline V gene are SGHDT and YYEEEE. Trimming pared 4 bases from V and 3 bases from J, leaving 13 bases between. The CDR3 is 14 amino acids. The CDR3 DNA is TGTGCCAGCAGCCTATCCGGACGGTACTATGGCTACACCTTC. Translated, it gives CASSLSGRYYGYTF.

This clone has just a few counts. The chain couples TRBV28 to TRBJ2-3, with 7 bases identical to TRBD2. CDR3 length equals 15 residues. V shed 3 bases and J 1 base; nucleotides not matched to a gene: 4. Germline V CDR1 and CDR2: MDHEN, SYDVKM. DNA for the CDR3: TGTGCCAGCAGTTTCTGGGAGGGAGGCACAGATACGCAGTATTTT. This encodes CASSFWEGGTDTQYF.

This clone has just a few counts. Additional DNA sequences in this sample encode the identical CDR3. The chain carries TRBV19 and TRBJ2-2; D not certain. Trimming stripped 4 bases from V and 4 bases from J, with 7 bases between. The CDR3 contains 13 residues. Germline CDR1 and CDR2: LNHDA and SQIVND (reference sequence). The CDR3, as DNA: TGTGCCAGTAGTACGACCGGCACCGGGGAGCTGTTTTTT. Protein product: CASSTTGTGELFF.

This clone was counted ten times or more. The rearrangement links TRBV29-1 to TRBJ2-7; 8 positions match TRBD2. Per the germline V gene, CDR1 is SQVTM and CDR2 is ANQGSEA. The CDR3 has 13 residues. The V gene end was trimmed by 7 bases and the J gene end by 2 bases; junction bases not matched to a gene: 7. CDR3 DNA sequence: TGCAGCGGAACACCGGGACTAGCCTACGAGCAGTACTTC. Protein sequence: CSGTPGLAYEQYF.

This clone came up a few times. The gene calls are TRBV29-1 and TRBJ2-3; D not certain. This CDR3 spans 14 amino acids. Trimming left V 3 bases short and J 0 bases short, with 10 bases between. Germline V CDR1 and CDR2: SQVTM, ANQGSEA. This chain's CDR3 is CSVEAATSTDTQYF. The CDR3 coding sequence is TGCAGCGTTGAGGCTGCCACTAGCACAGATACGCAGTATTTT.

This chain uses TRBV9 with TRBJ2-3; 7 nucleotides align to TRBD2. Germline V gives CDR1 SGDLS, CDR2 YYNGEE. V shed 3 bases and J 1 base; nucleotides not matched to a gene: 5. The CDR3 loop spans 15 amino acids. CDR3 region: CASSASRGGTDTQYF. Here the CDR3 DNA reads TGTGCCAGCAGCGCTTCTCGGGGGGGCACAGATACGCAGTATTTT.

The V gene is TRBV5-1, the J gene TRBJ1-2; possibly TRBD1 for D (6 bases). The CDR3 is 14 residues long. The germline V and J ends were trimmed by 5 bases and 2 bases, with 13 bases remaining between them. Germline V gene lookup returns CDR1 SGHRS and CDR2 YFSETQ. The CDR3 reads CASRETGTNYGYTF. The CDR3 DNA follows: TGCGCCAGCAGAGAAACAGGGACCAACTATGGCTACACCTTC.

The rearrangement joins TRBV28 to TRBJ2-1; 7 bases fit TRBD1. CDR1 and CDR2 (germline): MDHEN, SYDVKM. The J segment lost 7 bases and the V segment lost 10 bases, leaving 10 bases of the junction unmatched. The length of the CDR3 is 13 residues. This chain's CDR3 is CAINNRGKNEQFF. In DNA form, the CDR3 reads TGTGCCATCAACAACAGGGGTAAGAATGAGCAGTTCTTC.

This clone was seen a few times. The chain joins TRBV29-1 to TRBJ1-2, with a weak D call TRBD1 (6 bases). V was clipped by 1 base and J by 4 bases, with 13 bases between them. The germline V gene has CDR1 SQVTM and CDR2 ANQGSEA. The CDR3 loop spans 14 amino acids. CDR3 residues: CSVEVPGQSYGYTF. DNA of the CDR3: TGCAGCGTTGAAGTACCGGGACAAAGCTATGGCTACACCTTC.

This chain links TRBV2 with TRBJ1-5, with TRBD1 as a possible D gene (5 bases). The CDR3 has 16 residues. V lost 8 bases to trimming and J lost 2 bases, with 19 bases between them. The germline V gene has CDR1 SNHLY and CDR2 FYNNEI. This CDR3 is CASLRGLYGRNQPQHF. The CDR3 coding sequence is TGTGCCAGCTTACGGGGACTTTACGGTCGCAATCAGCCCCAGCATTTT.

V usage is TRBV29-1 and J usage is TRBJ1-5; 9 nucleotides line up with TRBD1. This CDR3 region has 15 residues. Germline V gives CDR1 SQVTM, CDR2 ANQGSEA. Unmatched junction bases numbered 11, after V lost 7 bases and J lost 4 bases. CDR3: CSARTGGAGNQPQHF. CDR3 nucleotide sequence: TGCAGCGCCCGAACAGGGGGCGCAGGGAATCAGCCCCAGCATTTT.

The chain couples TRBV11-3 to TRBJ2-1, with 11 bases aligning to TRBD2. The CDR3 totals 15 residues. The germline V gene encodes CDR1 SGHNT and CDR2 YENEEA. The J segment lost 7 bases and the V segment lost 5 bases, leaving 7 bases of the junction unmatched. The CDR3 reads CASSAPLAGGNEQFF. In DNA, the CDR3 is TGTGCCAGCAGCGCACCGCTAGCGGGAGGAAATGAGCAGTTCTTC. The variable domain in full, with the rest retrieved from reference TRBV11-3 and TRBJ2-1, is EAGVVQSPRYKIIEKKQPVAFWCNPISGHNTLYWYLQNLGQGPELLIRYENEEAVDDSQLPKDRFSAERLKGVDSTLKIQPAELGDSAVYLCASSAPLAGGNEQFFGPGTRLTVL.

The J gene is TRBJ1-2, the V gene TRBV5-4, with D perhaps matching TRBD1 (5 bases). CDR1 and CDR2 from the germline V gene are SGHNT and YYREEE (reference sequence). V lost 5 bases and J 0 bases, leaving 14 bases between the germline ends. This CDR3 comprises 15 residues. The CDR3: CASSPQVNANYGYTF. The CDR3 coding sequence is TGTGCCAGCAGTCCACAGGTTAATGCTAACTATGGCTACACCTTC.

The chain couples TRBV27 to TRBJ1-1; 7 bases fit TRBD1. Germline V gives CDR1 MNHEY, CDR2 SMNVEV (reference sequence). V shed 2 bases and J 0 bases; nucleotides not matched to a gene: 15. This CDR3 is 19 amino acids long. The CDR3 reads CASSLLVHRGRGMNTEAFF. CDR3 sequence (DNA): TGTGCCAGCAGTTTACTTGTCCACAGGGGAAGAGGGATGAACACTGAAGCTTTCTTT.

The table lists this clone with a few counts. V usage is TRBV4-2 and J usage is TRBJ2-6; 9 bases map to TRBD1. The CDR3 spans 19 residues. The germline CDR1 and CDR2 sequences are LGHNA and YNFKEQ. V trimming: 3 bases; J trimming: 0 bases; junction bases outside the gene matches: 9. CDR3 loop: CASSQLGTGRISGANVLTF. The CDR3, as DNA: TGTGCCAGCAGCCAGTTGGGGACAGGGAGAATCTCTGGGGCCAACGTCCTGACTTTC.

This clone turned up a few times. This chain links TRBV27 with TRBJ2-3, with D tentatively TRBD1 or TRBD2 (5 bases each). CDR3 length: 17 residues. With 2 bases removed from V and 6 bases from J, the gap between germline ends came to 21 bases. The V gene's germline CDR1 is MNHEY and CDR2 SMNVEV (reference sequence). CDR3 sequence: CASSLAGTLASMDTQYF. In DNA form, the CDR3 reads TGTGCCAGCAGTTTAGCCGGGACCCTCGCTAGTATGGATACGCAGTATTTT.

This clone appeared a few times. The chain carries TRBV15 and TRBJ2-7; D gene unclear. The CDR3 has 13 residues. Germline CDR1 is LNHNV and CDR2 is YYDKDF (reference sequence). The germline V and J ends were trimmed by 6 bases and 0 bases, with 9 bases remaining between them. CDR3 sequence reads: CATRSWSSYEQYF. The CDR3 DNA follows: TGTGCCACCAGGTCATGGAGCTCCTACGAGCAGTACTTC.

A few counts support this clone. The chain carries TRBV27 and TRBJ2-1; 8 bases are a match to TRBD2. This CDR3 is built from 16 residues. V shed 6 bases, J shed 6 bases, and the junction held 13 bases outside the gene matches. Per germline, CDR1 MNHEY and CDR2 SMNVEV (reference sequence). The CDR3 region has the DNA TGTGCCAGCAGCTCTCTGGCCCGGACTAGCTTCAATGAGCAGTTCTTC. Protein: CASSSLARTSFNEQFF.

The chain carries TRBV7-6 and TRBJ2-5, with 12 bases identical to TRBD2. There are 16 residues in the CDR3. V lost 0 bases to trimming and J lost 4 bases; unmatched junction nucleotides: 3. Germline V gives CDR1 SGHVS, CDR2 FNYEAQ. CDR3 nucleotide sequence: TGTGCCAGCAGCTTAGCGGGGGGACTAGCGGGAGAGACCCAGTACTTC. Its translation is CASSLAGGLAGETQYF.

This clone was recorded a few times. This sequence joins TRBV6-5 and TRBJ2-1; D ambiguous. In germline, CDR1 is MNHEY, CDR2 SVGAGI. The CDR3 is 12 residues long. V was shortened by 5 bases and J by 9 bases, with 11 bases between the two germline ends. This CDR3 reads CASSESRVEQFF. The CDR3 DNA reads TGTGCCAGCAGTGAATCTCGGGTTGAGCAGTTCTTC.

The sample holds a few counts of this clone. This rearrangement joins TRBV2 to TRBJ2-2, with no clear D. The germline CDR1 and CDR2 sequences are SNHLY and FYNNEI. V lost 4 bases and J 2 bases, leaving 11 bases between the germline ends. This CDR3 region has 15 residues. The CDR3 spells CASSVSLTNTGELFF. CDR3 nucleotide sequence: TGTGCCAGCAGTGTGAGTCTTACTAACACCGGGGAGCTGTTTTTT.

Only a few counts were recorded for this clone. This chain joins TRBV20-1 and TRBJ1-2; no clear D gene. Between the trimmed V and J ends, which lost 5 bases and 5 bases, there was a span of 9 bases. This CDR3 is 11 amino acids long. Germline V gene lookup returns CDR1 DFQATT and CDR2 SNEGSKA (reference sequence). CDR3 sequence: CSALAGYGYTF. The CDR3 DNA reads TGCAGTGCTCTCGCAGGATATGGCTACACCTTC.

This clone was seen more than once but under ten times. The V gene is TRBV6-6, the J gene TRBJ2-1; D possibly matches TRBD1 or TRBD2 (5 bases each). The CDR3 runs 15 residues. V was shortened by 8 bases and J by 6 bases, with 20 bases between the two germline ends. Looked up from germline, CDR1 is MNHNY and CDR2 is SVGAGI (reference sequence). For the CDR3, the DNA is TGTGCCAGCTCCTACACCGGGACGCTTGGCAATGAGCAGTTCTTC. Protein sequence: CASSYTGTLGNEQFF.

This clone came up once. This chain connects TRBV7-2 to TRBJ2-7, with 9 bases lining up with TRBD2. J lost 7 bases, V lost 1 base, and 14 bases had no gene match. This CDR3 region has 17 residues. Looked up from germline, CDR1 is SGHTA and CDR2 is FQGNSA. The chain's CDR3 is CASSLGGVIAGASEQYF. The CDR3 DNA is TGTGCCAGCAGCTTAGGTGGGGTGATAGCGGGGGCTTCAGAGCAGTACTTC.

This clone appeared a few times. This chain uses TRBV18 with TRBJ2-3; D perhaps matches TRBD2 (6 bases). The CDR3 has 14 residues. V was cut by 4 bases and J by 5 bases, with 13 bases left in between. Germline V lookup: CDR1 KGHSH, CDR2 LQKENI. CDR3 residues: CASSRREAGDTQYF. CDR3 DNA: TGTGCCAGCTCACGCAGGGAGGCGGGAGATACGCAGTATTTT.